Given below is one T cell receptor (beta chain) in context. This record belongs to a study of control samples from healthy donors and cancer patients. Some clones are missing from TCRdb's copy, which holds only in-frame ones; the method was immunoSEQ multiplex PCR. The sample consists of about 54,000 clones, around 97% of them appearing once. The ends lost 4 bases at V and 0 bases at J; junction bases unmatched: 8. The CDR3 sequence is 16 residues long. Germline-derived CDR1 and CDR2 are KGHSH and LQKENI. The sample comprised blood. This TCR came from a woman aged 25 to 45 in good health. The V and J genes are TRBV18 and TRBJ1-1, with 7 bases lining up with TRBD1. For the CDR3, the DNA is TGTGCCAGCTCACAAAGACAGGGCCTATTGAACACTGAAGCTTTCTTT. Translating it yields CASSQRQGLLNTEAFF.